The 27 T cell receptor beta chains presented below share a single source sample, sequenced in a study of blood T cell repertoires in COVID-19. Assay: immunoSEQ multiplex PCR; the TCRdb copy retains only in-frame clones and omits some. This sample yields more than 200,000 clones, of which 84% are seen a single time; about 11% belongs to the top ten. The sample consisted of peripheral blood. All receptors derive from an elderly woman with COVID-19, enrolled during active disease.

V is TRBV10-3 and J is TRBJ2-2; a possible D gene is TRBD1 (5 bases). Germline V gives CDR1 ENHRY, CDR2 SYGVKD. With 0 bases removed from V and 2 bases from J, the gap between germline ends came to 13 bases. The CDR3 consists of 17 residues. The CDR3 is CAISESRAQGNTGELFF. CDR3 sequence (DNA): TGTGCCATCAGTGAGTCTCGGGCGCAGGGAAACACCGGGGAGCTGTTTTTT.

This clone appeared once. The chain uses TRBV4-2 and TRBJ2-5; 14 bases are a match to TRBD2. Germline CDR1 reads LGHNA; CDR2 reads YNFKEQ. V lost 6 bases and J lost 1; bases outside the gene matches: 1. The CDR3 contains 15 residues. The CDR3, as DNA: TGTGCCAGCAGGGGACTAGCGGGGGCCCAAGAGACCCAGTACTTC. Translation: CASRGLAGAQETQYF.

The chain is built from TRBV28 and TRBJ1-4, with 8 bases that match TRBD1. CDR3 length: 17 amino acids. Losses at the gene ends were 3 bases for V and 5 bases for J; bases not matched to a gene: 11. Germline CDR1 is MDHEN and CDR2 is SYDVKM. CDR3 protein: CASSLFPTGVGNEKLFF. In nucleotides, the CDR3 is TGTGCCAGCAGTTTGTTCCCGACAGGGGTAGGGAATGAAAAACTGTTTTTT.

CDR3 sequence reads: CATSRDPGLNTEAFF. The CDR3, as DNA: TGTGCCACCAGCAGAGATCCCGGGTTGAACACTGAAGCTTTCTTT. The chain is built from TRBV15 and TRBJ1-1; the D is unclear. Germline loops: CDR1 LNHNV, CDR2 YYDKDF (reference sequence). This CDR3 has 15 amino acids. Trimming shortened V by 0 bases and J by 0 bases, and 8 bases separated the two germline ends.

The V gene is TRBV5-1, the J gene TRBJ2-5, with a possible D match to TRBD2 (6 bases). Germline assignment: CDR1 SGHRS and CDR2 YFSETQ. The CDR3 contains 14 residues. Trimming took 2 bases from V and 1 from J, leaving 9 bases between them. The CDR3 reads CASSFGTGQETQYF. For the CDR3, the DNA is TGCGCCAGCAGCTTTGGGACTGGCCAAGAGACCCAGTACTTC.

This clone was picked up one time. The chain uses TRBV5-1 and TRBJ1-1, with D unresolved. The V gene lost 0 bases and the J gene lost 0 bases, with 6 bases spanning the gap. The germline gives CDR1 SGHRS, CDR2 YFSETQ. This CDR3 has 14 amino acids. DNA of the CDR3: TGCGCCAGCAGCTTGGTCACAGTGAACACTGAAGCTTTCTTT. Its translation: CASSLVTVNTEAFF. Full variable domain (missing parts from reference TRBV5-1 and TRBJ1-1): KAGVTQTPRYLIKTRGQQVTLSCSPISGHRSVSWYQQTPGQGLQFLFEYFSETQRNKGNFPGRFSGRQFSNSRSEMNVSTLELGDSALYLCASSLVTVNTEAFFGQGTRLTVV.

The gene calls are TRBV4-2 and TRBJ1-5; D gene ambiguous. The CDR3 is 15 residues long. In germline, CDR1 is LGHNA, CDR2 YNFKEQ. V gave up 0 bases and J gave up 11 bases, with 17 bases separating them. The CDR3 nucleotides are TGTGCCAGCAGCCAAGATGAAAAGAAGGGAGGTGCCCAGCATTTT. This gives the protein CASSQDEKKGGAQHF.

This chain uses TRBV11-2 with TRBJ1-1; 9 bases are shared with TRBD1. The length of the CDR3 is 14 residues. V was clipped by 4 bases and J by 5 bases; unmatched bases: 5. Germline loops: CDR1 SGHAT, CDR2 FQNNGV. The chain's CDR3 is CASSSQGAQTEAFF. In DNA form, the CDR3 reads TGTGCCAGCAGCTCACAGGGGGCACAGACTGAAGCTTTCTTT.

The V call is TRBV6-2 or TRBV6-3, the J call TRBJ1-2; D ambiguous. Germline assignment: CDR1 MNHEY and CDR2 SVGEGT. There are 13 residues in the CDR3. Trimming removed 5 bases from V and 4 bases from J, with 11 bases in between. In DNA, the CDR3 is TGTGCCAGCAGTCGGGATTTTCCCTATGGCTACACCTTC. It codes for CASSRDFPYGYTF.

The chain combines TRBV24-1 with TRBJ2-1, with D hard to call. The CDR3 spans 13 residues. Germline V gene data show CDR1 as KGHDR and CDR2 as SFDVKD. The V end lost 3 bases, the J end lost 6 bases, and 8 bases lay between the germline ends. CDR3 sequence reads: CATSDLDTNEQFF. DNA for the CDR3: TGTGCCACCAGTGATCTTGACACCAATGAGCAGTTCTTC.

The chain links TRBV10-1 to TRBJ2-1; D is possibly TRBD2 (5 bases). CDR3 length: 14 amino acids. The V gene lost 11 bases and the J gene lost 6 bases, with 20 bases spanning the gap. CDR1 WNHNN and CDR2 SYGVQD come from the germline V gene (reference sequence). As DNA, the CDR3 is TGCGCCTACGGACGGCAACTAGTGTCCAATGAGCAGTTCTTC. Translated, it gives CAYGRQLVSNEQFF.

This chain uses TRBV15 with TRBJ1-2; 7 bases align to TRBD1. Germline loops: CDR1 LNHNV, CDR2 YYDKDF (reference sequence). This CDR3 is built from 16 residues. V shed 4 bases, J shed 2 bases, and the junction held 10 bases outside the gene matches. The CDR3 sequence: CATSTSSGQLNYGYTF. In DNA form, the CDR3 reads TGTGCCACCAGCACGAGCTCGGGACAGCTCAACTATGGCTACACCTTC. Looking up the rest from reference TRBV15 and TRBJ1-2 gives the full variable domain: DAMVIQNPRYQVTQFGKPVTLSCSQTLNHNVMYWYQQKSSQAPKLLFHYYDKDFNNEADTPDNFQSRRPNTSFCFLDIRSPGLGDTAMYLCATSTSSGQLNYGYTFGSGTRLTVV.

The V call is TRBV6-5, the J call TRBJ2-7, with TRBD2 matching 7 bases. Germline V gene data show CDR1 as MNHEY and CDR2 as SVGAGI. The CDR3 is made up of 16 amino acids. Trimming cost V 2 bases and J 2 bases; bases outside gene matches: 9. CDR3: CASSYPSGGTTYEQYF. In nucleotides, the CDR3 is TGTGCCAGCAGTTACCCATCCGGGGGGACTACCTACGAGCAGTACTTC.

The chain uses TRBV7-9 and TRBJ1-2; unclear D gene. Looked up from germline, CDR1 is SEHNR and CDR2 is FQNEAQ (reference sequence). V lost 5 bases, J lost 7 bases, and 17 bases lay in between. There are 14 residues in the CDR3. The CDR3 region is CASSAYEGVGGYTF. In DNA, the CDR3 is TGTGCCAGCAGCGCCTACGAGGGAGTTGGTGGCTACACCTTC. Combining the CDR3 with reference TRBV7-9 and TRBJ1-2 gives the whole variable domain DTGVSQNPRHKITKRGQNVTFRCDPISEHNRLYWYRQTLGQGPEFLTYFQNEAQLEKSRLLSDRFSAERPKGSFSTLEIQRTEQGDSAMYLCASSAYEGVGGYTFGSGTRLTVV.

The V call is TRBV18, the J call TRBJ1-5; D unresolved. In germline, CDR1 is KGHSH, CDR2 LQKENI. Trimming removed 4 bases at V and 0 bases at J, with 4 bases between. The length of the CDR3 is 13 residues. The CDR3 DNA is TGTGCCAGCTCACGAGATAGCAATCAGCCCCAGCATTTT. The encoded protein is CASSRDSNQPQHF.

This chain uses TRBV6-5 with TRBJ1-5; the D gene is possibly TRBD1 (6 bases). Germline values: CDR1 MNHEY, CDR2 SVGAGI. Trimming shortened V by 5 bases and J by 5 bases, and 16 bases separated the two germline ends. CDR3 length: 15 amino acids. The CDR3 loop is CASSTQGSPHQPQHF. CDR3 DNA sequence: TGTGCCAGCAGTACACAGGGTTCCCCACATCAGCCCCAGCATTTT.

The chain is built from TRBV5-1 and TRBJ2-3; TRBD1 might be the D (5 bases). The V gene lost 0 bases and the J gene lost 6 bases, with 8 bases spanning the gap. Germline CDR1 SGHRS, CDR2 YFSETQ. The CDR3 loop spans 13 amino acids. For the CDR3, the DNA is TGCGCCAGCAGCTTGGTGGGGCCGGATACGCAGTATTTT. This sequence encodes CASSLVGPDTQYF.

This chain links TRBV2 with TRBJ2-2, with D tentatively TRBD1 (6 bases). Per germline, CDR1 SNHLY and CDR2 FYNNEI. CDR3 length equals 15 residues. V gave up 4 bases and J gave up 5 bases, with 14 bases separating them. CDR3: CASSGDSTGTGELFF. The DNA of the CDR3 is TGTGCCAGCAGTGGAGATAGTACAGGGACCGGGGAGCTGTTTTTT.

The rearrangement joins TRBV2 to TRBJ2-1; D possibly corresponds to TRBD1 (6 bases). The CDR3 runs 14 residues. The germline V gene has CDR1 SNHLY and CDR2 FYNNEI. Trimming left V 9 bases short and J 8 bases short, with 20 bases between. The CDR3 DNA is TGTGCCAGTAACCTCTACAGGGTTTTCGATGAGCAGTTCTTC. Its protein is CASNLYRVFDEQFF.

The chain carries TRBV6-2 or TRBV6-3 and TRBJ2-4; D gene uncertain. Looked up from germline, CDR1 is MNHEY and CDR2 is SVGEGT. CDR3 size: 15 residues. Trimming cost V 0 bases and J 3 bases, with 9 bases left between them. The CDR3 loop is CASSYSEEDKNIQYF. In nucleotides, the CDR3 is TGTGCCAGCAGTTACTCCGAGGAAGACAAAAACATTCAGTACTTC.

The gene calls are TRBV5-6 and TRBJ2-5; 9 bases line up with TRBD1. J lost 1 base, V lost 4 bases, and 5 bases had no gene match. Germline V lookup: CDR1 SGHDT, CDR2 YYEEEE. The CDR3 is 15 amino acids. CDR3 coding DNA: TGTGCCAGCAGCACTGGGACAGGGTCCCAAGAGACCCAGTACTTC. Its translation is CASSTGTGSQETQYF.

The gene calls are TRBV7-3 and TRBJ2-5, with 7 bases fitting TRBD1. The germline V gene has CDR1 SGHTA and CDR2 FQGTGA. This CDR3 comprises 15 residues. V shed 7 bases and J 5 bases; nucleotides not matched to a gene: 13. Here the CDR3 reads CASTRGGRADETQYF. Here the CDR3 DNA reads TGTGCCAGCACCCGAGGGGGCAGGGCGGATGAGACCCAGTACTTC. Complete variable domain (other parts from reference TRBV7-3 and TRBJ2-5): GAGVSQTPSNKVTEKGKYVELRCDPISGHTALYWYRQSLGQGPEFLIYFQGTGAADDSGLPNDRFFAVRPEGSVSTLKIQRTERGDSAVYLCASTRGGRADETQYFGPGTRLLVL.

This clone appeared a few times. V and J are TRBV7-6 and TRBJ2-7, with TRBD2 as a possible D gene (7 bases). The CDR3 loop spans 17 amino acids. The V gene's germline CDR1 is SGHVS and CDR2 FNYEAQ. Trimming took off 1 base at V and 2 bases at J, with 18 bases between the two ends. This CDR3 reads CASSLEYRAGETYEQYF. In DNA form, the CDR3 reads TGTGCCAGCAGCTTAGAGTACAGGGCGGGGGAGACCTACGAGCAGTACTTC.

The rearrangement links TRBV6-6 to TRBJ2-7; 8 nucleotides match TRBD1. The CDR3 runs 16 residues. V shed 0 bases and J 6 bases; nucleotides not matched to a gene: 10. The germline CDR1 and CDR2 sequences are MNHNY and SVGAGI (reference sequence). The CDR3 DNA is TGTGCCAGCAGTTACTCGATGGGACAGGCGACGGGCGAGCAGTACTTC. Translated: CASSYSMGQATGEQYF.

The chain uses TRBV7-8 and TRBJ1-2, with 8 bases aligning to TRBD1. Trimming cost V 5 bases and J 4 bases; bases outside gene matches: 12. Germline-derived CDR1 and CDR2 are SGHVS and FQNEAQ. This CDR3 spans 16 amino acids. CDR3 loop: CASSPTGTGAPYGYTF. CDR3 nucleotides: TGTGCCAGCAGCCCTACCGGGACAGGCGCGCCCTATGGCTACACCTTC. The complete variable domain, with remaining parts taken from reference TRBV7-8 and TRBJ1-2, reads GAGVSQSPRYKVAKRGQDVALRCDPISGHVSLFWYQQALGQGPEFLTYFQNEAQLDKSGLPSDRFFAERPEGSVSTLKIQRTQQEDSAVYLCASSPTGTGAPYGYTFGSGTRLTVV.

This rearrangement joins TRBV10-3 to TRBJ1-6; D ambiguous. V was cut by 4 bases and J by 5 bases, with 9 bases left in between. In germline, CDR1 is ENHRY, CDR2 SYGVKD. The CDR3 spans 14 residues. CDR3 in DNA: TGTGCCATCAGTGGAAACGGTGATAATTCACCCCTCCACTTT. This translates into CAISGNGDNSPLHF.

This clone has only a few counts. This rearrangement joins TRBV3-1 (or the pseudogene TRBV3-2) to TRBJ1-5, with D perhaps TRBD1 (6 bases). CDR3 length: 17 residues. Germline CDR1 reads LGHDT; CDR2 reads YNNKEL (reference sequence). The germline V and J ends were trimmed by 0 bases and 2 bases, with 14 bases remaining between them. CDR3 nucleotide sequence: TGTGCCAGCAGCCAAGATCAGGAACAGGGCCGCAATCAGCCCCAGCATTTT. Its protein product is CASSQDQEQGRNQPQHF.